This TCR beta chain was found in a study of blood T cell repertoires in COVID-19. Across the whole study: Sources were T cells, B-cell-depleted T cells, or PBMCs; the material itself was cDNA or gDNA.

Per the original methods: Reference gene primer amplification in the assay estimated nucleated cell counts. Profiled with immunoSEQ multiplex PCR; TCRdb holds only in-frame clones, not every one. The V and J calls and clone size come from that table; D and trimming were worked out from the DNA. The data contain 150,000 or so clones, over 70% of them seen just once; the ten biggest clones take up roughly 0.58%. CDR1 MNHEY and CDR2 SVGEGT come from the germline V gene. The CDR3 sequence is 14 residues long. The ends were cut back, 2 bases at V and 7 bases at J, with 14 bases in the middle. Sequencing used peripheral blood. The source of this sequence is a man between 60 and 75 years old with acute or convalescent COVID-19. J is TRBJ2-5 and V is TRBV6-2 or TRBV6-3, with D possibly matching TRBD2 (6 bases). In DNA, the CDR3 is TGTGCCAGCAGTTACCCTCCCCGGGAGACGACCCAGTACTTC. It codes for CASSYPPRETTQYF.